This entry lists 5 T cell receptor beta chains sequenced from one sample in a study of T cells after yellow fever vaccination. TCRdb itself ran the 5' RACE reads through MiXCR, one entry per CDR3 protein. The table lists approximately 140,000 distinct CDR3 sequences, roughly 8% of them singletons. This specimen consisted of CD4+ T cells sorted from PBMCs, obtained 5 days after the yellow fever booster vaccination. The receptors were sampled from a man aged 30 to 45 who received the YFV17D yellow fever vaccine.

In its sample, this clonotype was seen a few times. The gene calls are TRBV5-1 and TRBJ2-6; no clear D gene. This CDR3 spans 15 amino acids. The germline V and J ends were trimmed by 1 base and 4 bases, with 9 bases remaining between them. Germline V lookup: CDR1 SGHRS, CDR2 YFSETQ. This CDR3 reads CASSLSPSGANVLTF. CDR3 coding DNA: TGCGCCAGCAGCTTGTCCCCGTCGGGGGCCAACGTCCTGACTTTC.

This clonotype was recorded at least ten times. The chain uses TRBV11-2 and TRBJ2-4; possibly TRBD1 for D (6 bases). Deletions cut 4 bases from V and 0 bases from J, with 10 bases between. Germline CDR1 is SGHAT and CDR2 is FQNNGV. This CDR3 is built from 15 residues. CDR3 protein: CASSSSDRAKNIQYF. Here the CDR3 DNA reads TGTGCCAGCAGCTCTTCGGACAGAGCCAAAAACATTCAGTACTTC.

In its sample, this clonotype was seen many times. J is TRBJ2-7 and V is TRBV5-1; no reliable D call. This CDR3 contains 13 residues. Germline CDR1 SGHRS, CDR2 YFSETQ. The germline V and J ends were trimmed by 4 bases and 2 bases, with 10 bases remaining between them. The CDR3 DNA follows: TGCGCCAGCAGCCCCTCTACCCCCTACGAGCAGTACTTC. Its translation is CASSPSTPYEQYF.

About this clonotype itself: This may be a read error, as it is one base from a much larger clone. Here the CDR3 DNA reads TGCGCCAGCAGCGTCCGGGGGGGGGACCAAGAGACCCAGTACTTC. The encoded protein is CASSVRGGDQETQYF. V gene TRBV5-1 combines with J gene TRBJ2-5, with TRBD2 identical over 8 bases. The germline CDR1 and CDR2 sequences are SGHRS and YFSETQ. The V and J ends lost 4 bases and 0 bases, in that order; junction bases with no gene match: 5. This CDR3 region has 15 residues.

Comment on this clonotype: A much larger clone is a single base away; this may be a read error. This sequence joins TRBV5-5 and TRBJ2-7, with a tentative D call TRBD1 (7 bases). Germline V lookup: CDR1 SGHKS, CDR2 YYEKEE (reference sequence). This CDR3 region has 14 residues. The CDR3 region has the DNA TGTGCCAGCGGCTTGGCGGGACAGCCCTACGAGCAGTACTTC. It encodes CASGLAGQPYEQYF.